This TCR beta chain was identified in a study of blood T cell repertoires in COVID-19. Overall study context: Acute and convalescent COVID-19 specimens originated in the United States, Italy and Spain. From T cells, B-cell-depleted T cells, or PBMCs came the material, which was cDNA or gDNA.

This clone was observed a single time. The CDR3 spans 21 residues. Per the authors' pipeline: Counts of nucleated cells, estimated from reference gene primer amplification, were obtained. Libraries were prepared by immunoSEQ multiplex PCR; TCRdb keeps only in-frame clonotypes and omits some of them. Clone size and the V and J calls come from that table; the DNA yielded D and trimming. The sample carries under 45,000 clones, around 90% recorded once. Sequenced: peripheral blood. The receptor was derived from a woman at least 80 years old in a cohort sampled during active or convalescent COVID-19. The V and J genes are TRBV21-1 and TRBJ1-4. TRBV21-1 is tagged as a pseudogene. The CDR3 DNA follows: TGTGCCAGCAGCACCCGGGTACGGGGGGTCGGTTTGATTGGAAAGAATGAAAAACTGTTTTTT. Translation gives CASSTRVRGVGLIGKNEKLFF.